This T cell receptor beta chain was captured in a study of memory CD4+ T cells and cytomegalovirus serostatus. General study findings and limits: The CMV-associated TCR signature appears largely within the CD4+ memory repertoire.

Single viable CD3+CD4+CD8-CD45RO+ cells were sorted as the memory CD4+ T cells. Serum IgG to CMV pp150, pp28, p38 and p52 defined serostatus. As processed by the authors: After removing out-of-frame reads, around 2,100,000 distinct TCRbeta sequences remained. Assay used: immunoSEQ multiplex PCR; TCRdb lists only in-frame clones, some missing. The V and J calls and clone size come from that table; D and trimming were worked out from the DNA. The table has tens of thousands of clones, around 76% seen once. On this clone itself: Its specificity is unknown.

The CDR3 has 15 amino acids. Trimming took off 2 bases at V and 5 bases at J, with 14 bases between the two ends. Germline V lookup: CDR1 MNHNS, CDR2 SASEGT. Sequenced material: memory CD4+ T cells from blood. This chain joins TRBV6-1 and TRBJ2-3, with D hard to call. The sequence was obtained from an adult in good health and CMV-seronegative. Some clones in this sample may be carry-over from other donors' samples. The CDR3 DNA reads TGTGCCAGCAGTGAATTAGGGTTTACGGGAGATACGCAGTATTTT. Amino acid sequence: CASSELGFTGDTQYF.